The rows below give T cell receptor beta chains drawn from one sample of a study of identical twins. TCRdb reprocessed the 5' RACE reads with MiXCR, giving one entry per CDR3 protein. This sample yields fewer than 550,000 distinct CDR3 sequences, of which roughly 15% are seen a single time; roughly 0.44% belongs to the top ten. The same sample was also studied in work on yellow fever vaccine responses in identical twins.

Source material: CD4+ T cells sorted from blood. Receptors were obtained from a woman in her late teens or twenties in good health. The CDR3 runs from the conserved cysteine through the conserved F or W.

v_call | cdr3_aa
TRBV7-2 | CASSPRASDNEQFF
TRBV3-1 | CASRTSVQGETQYF
TRBV10-1 | CASSDFDRGRKNEQFF
TRBV3-1 | CASSQAGTSFTDTQYF
TRBV4-2 | CASSQETGTSGYNEQFF
TRBV6-6 | CASGSREKLFF
TRBV29-1 | CSGKCVAGTNTGELFF
TRBV7-8 | CASSLKGGWDTEAFF
TRBV5-1 | CASSQGLGNPSYEQYF
TRBV11-2 | CASSASRLGYEQFF
TRBV20-1 | CSARDPGQGQPQHF
TRBV14 | CASSQGSGEWETQYF
TRBV5-1 | CASSRRGGSDGTQYF
TRBV5-1 | CASSLGPAKTSGRALTPTDTQYF
TRBV10-2 | CASSDRGGPDTQYF
TRBV6-5 | CASSSAGHIAKNIQYF